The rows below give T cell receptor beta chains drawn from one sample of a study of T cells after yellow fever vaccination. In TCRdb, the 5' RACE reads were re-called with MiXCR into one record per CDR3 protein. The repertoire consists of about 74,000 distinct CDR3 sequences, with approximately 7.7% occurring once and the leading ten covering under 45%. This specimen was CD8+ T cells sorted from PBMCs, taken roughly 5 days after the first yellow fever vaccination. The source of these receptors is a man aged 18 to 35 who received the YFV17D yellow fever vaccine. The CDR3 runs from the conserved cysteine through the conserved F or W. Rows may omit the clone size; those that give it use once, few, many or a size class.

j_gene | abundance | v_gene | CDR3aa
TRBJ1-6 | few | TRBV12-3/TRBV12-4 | CASSSGASPLHF
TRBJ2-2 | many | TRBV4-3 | CASSQLVGSWYGELFF
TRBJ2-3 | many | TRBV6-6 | CASSPRVRTQYF
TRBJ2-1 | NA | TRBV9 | CASSPGGVGGGYNEQFF
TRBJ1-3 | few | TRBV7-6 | CASSQGRGVGNTIYF
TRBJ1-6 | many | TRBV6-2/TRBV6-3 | CASSSESWDRSLHF
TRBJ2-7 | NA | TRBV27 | CASSDRLGWAYEQYF
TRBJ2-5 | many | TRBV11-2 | CASSLDNRAREETQYF
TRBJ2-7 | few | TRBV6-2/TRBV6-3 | CASSYSLYYEQYF
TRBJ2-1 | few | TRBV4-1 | CASSQVRGGAGEQFF
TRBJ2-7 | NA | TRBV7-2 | CASSQEGLRSYEQYF
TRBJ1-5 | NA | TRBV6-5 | CASSSGQPSNQPQHF
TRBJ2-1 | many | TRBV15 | CATSNKGTPYNEQFF
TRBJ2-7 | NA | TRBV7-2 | CASSSVGEPTYEQYF
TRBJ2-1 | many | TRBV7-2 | CASSLPQGGPYNEQFF
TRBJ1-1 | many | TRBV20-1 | CSARGRQGKTEAFF
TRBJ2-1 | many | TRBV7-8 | CASSLPRGGASTYNEQFF
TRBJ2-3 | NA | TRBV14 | CASSLPDRGGTDTQYF